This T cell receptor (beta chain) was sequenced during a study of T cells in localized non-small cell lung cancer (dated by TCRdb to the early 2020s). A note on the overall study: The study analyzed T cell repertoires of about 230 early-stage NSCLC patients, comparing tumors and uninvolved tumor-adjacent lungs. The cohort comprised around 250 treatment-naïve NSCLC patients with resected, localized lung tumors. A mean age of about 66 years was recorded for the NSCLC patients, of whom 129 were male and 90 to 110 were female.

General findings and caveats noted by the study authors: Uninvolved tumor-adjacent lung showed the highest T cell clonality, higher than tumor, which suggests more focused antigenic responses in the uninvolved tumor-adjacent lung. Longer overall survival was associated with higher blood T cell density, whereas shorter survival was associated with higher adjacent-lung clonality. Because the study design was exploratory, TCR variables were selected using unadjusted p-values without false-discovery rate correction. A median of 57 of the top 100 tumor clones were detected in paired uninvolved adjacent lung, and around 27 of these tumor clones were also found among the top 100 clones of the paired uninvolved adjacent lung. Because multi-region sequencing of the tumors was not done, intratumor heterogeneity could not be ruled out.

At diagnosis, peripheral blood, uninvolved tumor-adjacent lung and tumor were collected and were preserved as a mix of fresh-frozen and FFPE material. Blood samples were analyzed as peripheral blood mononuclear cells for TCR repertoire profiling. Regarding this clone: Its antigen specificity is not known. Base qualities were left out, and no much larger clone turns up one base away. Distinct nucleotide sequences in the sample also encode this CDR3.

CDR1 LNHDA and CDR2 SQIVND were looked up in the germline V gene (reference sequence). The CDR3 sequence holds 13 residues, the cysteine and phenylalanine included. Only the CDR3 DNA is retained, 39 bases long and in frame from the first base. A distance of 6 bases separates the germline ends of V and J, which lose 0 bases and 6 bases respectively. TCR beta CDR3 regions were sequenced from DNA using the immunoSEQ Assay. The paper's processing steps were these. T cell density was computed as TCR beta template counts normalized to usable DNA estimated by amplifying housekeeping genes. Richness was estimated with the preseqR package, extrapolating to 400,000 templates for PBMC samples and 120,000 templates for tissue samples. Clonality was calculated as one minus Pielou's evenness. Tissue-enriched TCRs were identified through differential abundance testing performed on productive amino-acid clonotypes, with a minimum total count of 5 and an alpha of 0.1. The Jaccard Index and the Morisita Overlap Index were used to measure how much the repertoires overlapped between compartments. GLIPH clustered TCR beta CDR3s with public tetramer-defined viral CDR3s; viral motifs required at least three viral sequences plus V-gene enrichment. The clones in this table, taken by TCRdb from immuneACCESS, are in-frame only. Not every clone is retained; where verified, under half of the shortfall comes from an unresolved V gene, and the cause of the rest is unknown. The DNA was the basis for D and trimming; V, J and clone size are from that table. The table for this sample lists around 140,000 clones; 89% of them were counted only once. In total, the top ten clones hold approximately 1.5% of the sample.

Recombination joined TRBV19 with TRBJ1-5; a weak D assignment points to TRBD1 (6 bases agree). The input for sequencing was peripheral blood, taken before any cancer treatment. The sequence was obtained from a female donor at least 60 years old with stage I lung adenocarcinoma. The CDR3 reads CASSIEGGQPQHF. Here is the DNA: TGTGCCAGTAGTATAGAAGGGGGTCAGCCCCAGCATTTT.